What follows describes a single T cell receptor (beta chain). J gave up 5 bases and V 4 bases, and 9 bases lay outside the gene matches. Germline V CDR1 and CDR2: SGDLS, YYNGEE. The CDR3 spans 14 residues. The data were produced by immunoSEQ multiplex PCR, yet TCRdb's version contains in-frame clones alone and is incomplete. The sample lists around 130,000 clones; 88% were seen once. This record belongs to a study of T cell responses to AZD1222 COVID-19 vaccine. The material was peripheral blood, obtained 28 days after the second AZD1222 dose. The chain couples TRBV9 to TRBJ2-7, with 7 bases fitting TRBD1. The TCR comes from an adult who received the AZD1222 COVID-19 vaccine. The CDR3 here is CASSSETGQHEQYF. The CDR3 DNA is TGTGCCAGCAGCTCTGAGACAGGGCAGCACGAGCAGTACTTC. Using reference TRBV9 and TRBJ2-7 for the parts outside the CDR3, the full variable domain is DSGVTQTPKHLITATGQRVTLRCSPRSGDLSVYWYQQSLDQGLQFLIQYYNGEERAKGNILERFSAQQFPDLHSELNLSSLELGDSALYFCASSSETGQHEQYFGPGTRLTVT.